The 26 T cell receptor beta chains below all came from one sample that was sequenced in a study of shared clonotypes between healthy human individuals. The protocol was immunoSEQ multiplex PCR, while the TCRdb copy is restricted to in-frame clones and leaves out a portion. The table has approximately 1,000,000 clones, 70% to 80% seen once. Specimen: memory CD4+ T cells from PBMCs. Subset here: CD45RA-negative fraction. These receptors were obtained from a young man in good health. Some clones in this sample may be carry-over from other donors' samples.

This chain links TRBV4-1 with TRBJ2-3; D could derive from TRBD1 or TRBD2 (5 bases each). The V gene's germline CDR1 is MGHRA and CDR2 YSYEKL. The CDR3 length is 15 residues. Trimming shortened V by 0 bases and J by 6 bases, and 13 bases separated the two germline ends. The CDR3 here is CASSQEGVGTDTQYF. Here the CDR3 DNA reads TGCGCCAGCAGCCAAGAAGGGGTAGGGACCGATACGCAGTATTTT.

The J gene is TRBJ2-1, the V gene TRBV11-3, with D perhaps TRBD1 (6 bases). Trimming cost V 2 bases and J 9 bases, with 17 bases left between them. The CDR3 contains 15 residues. CDR1 is SGHNT and CDR2 is YENEEA in the germline V gene. The CDR3 is CASSLFSGVAAEQFF. For the CDR3, the DNA is TGTGCCAGCAGCTTATTTTCAGGGGTGGCGGCTGAGCAGTTCTTC.

CDR3 in DNA: TGTGCCTGGAATCGCCCACTACGGGAGCAGTACTTC. Translation: CAWNRPLREQYF. This chain uses TRBV30 with TRBJ2-7; no clear D. CDR3 size: 12 residues. Trimming left V 4 bases short and J 7 bases short, with 14 bases between. CDR1 is GTSNPN, CDR2 SVGIG, per germline (reference sequence).

This clone has a handful of counts. The genes are TRBV5-4 and TRBJ2-3; no clear D. V lost 0 bases and J 0 bases, leaving 11 bases between the germline ends. Germline V gene data show CDR1 as SGHNT and CDR2 as YYREEE (reference sequence). The CDR3 sequence is 16 residues long. CDR3 in amino acids: CASSLALLQSTDTQYF. The CDR3 DNA is TGTGCCAGCAGCTTGGCCCTTCTACAAAGCACAGATACGCAGTATTTT.

The rearrangement links TRBV11-2 to TRBJ2-7; D might be TRBD1 or TRBD2, each matching 7 bases. The V and J ends lost 0 bases and 3 bases respectively, with 15 bases between them. The CDR3 spans 16 residues. The germline V gene has CDR1 SGHAT and CDR2 FQNNGV. CDR3 amino acids: CASSLDWAGGVYEQYF. The CDR3 DNA follows: TGTGCCAGCAGCTTAGATTGGGCAGGGGGGGTCTACGAGCAGTACTTC.

This rearrangement joins TRBV5-1 to TRBJ2-1; TRBD2 aligns across 7 bases. The germline CDR1 and CDR2 sequences are SGHRS and YFSETQ. Trimming removed 3 bases from V and 6 bases from J; junction bases left unmatched: 9. This CDR3 has 15 residues. The CDR3 nucleotides read TGCGCCAGCAGCTCCCTCCCTAGCGGAGCCAATGAGCAGTTCTTC. Translated, it gives CASSSLPSGANEQFF. The entire variable domain, with the rest obtained from reference TRBV5-1 and TRBJ2-1, is as follows: KAGVTQTPRYLIKTRGQQVTLSCSPISGHRSVSWYQQTPGQGLQFLFEYFSETQRNKGNFPGRFSGRQFSNSRSEMNVSTLELGDSALYLCASSSLPSGANEQFFGPGTRLTVL.

Comment on this clone: Other DNA sequences in the same sample also yield this CDR3. The V and J genes are TRBV27 and TRBJ2-5; D gene uncertain. In germline, CDR1 is MNHEY, CDR2 SMNVEV (reference sequence). The germline V and J ends were trimmed by 2 bases and 5 bases, with 9 bases remaining between them. The CDR3 is 13 residues long. CDR3 coding DNA: TGTGCCAGCAGTTTAAAGTATCAGGAGACCCAGTACTTC. This translates into CASSLKYQETQYF.

This clone occurred many times. The chain uses TRBV5-1 and TRBJ2-1; 7 bases agree with TRBD1. From germline, CDR1 is SGHRS and CDR2 YFSETQ. The CDR3 totals 15 residues. Trimming at V came to 0 bases and at J to 6 bases, leaving 6 bases not matched to a gene. The CDR3 DNA follows: TGCGCCAGCAGCTTGGCAGGGGGAATCGGCAATGAGCAGTTCTTC. It codes for CASSLAGGIGNEQFF.

For this clone: Other DNA sequences in this specimen translate into the identical CDR3. The rearrangement uses TRBV13 and TRBJ2-7; no definite D call. The CDR3 runs to 12 residues. The V and J ends lost 4 bases and 4 bases respectively, with 8 bases between them. Germline loops: CDR1 PRHDT, CDR2 FYEKMQ (reference sequence). Here the CDR3 reads CASSSDRYEQYF. The CDR3 nucleotides are TGTGCCAGCAGCTCTGATCGGTACGAGCAGTACTTC.

The chain combines TRBV6-5 with TRBJ2-5; D is tentatively TRBD1 or TRBD2 (5 bases each). This CDR3 spans 12 amino acids. The germline V and J ends were trimmed by 6 bases and 5 bases, with 10 bases remaining between them. From germline, CDR1 is MNHEY and CDR2 SVGAGI. The CDR3 DNA reads TGTGCCAGCAGGGGACCAGGGGAGACCCAGTACTTC. Translation gives CASRGPGETQYF.

The J gene is TRBJ2-5, the V gene TRBV5-1, with D unclear. CDR1 SGHRS and CDR2 YFSETQ come from the germline V gene. This CDR3 is built from 14 residues. Between the trimmed V and J ends, which lost 4 bases and 3 bases, there was a span of 13 bases. The CDR3 nucleotides are TGCGCCAGCAGCACCCAGCAGTCAGAAGAGACCCAGTACTTC. Amino acids: CASSTQQSEETQYF.

This clone showed up just once. CDR3 sequence (DNA): TGTGCCAGCACTCTCCCGGGAGCAGATACGCAGTATTTT. Translation: CASTLPGADTQYF. The V call is TRBV28, the J call TRBJ2-3; a weak D match, TRBD2 (6 bases). This CDR3 has 13 residues. CDR1 is MDHEN and CDR2 is SYDVKM in the germline V gene. Trimming took 7 bases from V and 4 from J, leaving 12 bases between them. The entire variable domain, with the rest obtained from reference TRBV28 and TRBJ2-3, is as follows: DVKVTQSSRYLVKRTGEKVFLECVQDMDHENMFWYRQDPGLGLRLIYFSYDVKMKEKGDIPEGYSVSREKKERFSLILESASTNQTSMYLCASTLPGADTQYFGPGTRLTVL.

V gene TRBV2 combines with J gene TRBJ1-4; tentative D call: TRBD1 (5 bases). CDR3 size: 12 residues. Germline-derived CDR1 and CDR2 are SNHLY and FYNNEI. V was shortened by 8 bases and J by 6 bases, with 10 bases between the two germline ends. The CDR3 DNA reads as TGTGCCAGCTTCGGGGGAGATGAAAAACTGTTTTTT. Protein product: CASFGGDEKLFF.

As for this clone: This specimen includes other DNA sequences encoding the same CDR3. This sequence joins TRBV6-1 and TRBJ2-6; unclear D gene. Trimming removed 6 bases at V and 0 bases at J, with 3 bases between. The CDR3 is 13 residues long. Germline V gene sequence: CDR1 MNHNS, CDR2 SASEGT. The DNA for the CDR3 is TGTGCCAGCAGGAGCTCTGGGGCCAACGTCCTGACTTTC. Translating it yields CASRSSGANVLTF.

The chain carries TRBV11-3 and TRBJ2-6, with TRBD1 matching over 9 bases. The CDR3 extends over 17 amino acids. Looked up from germline, CDR1 is SGHNT and CDR2 is YENEEA. V lost 3 bases, J lost 0 bases, and 3 bases stayed unmatched. The CDR3 DNA sequence: TGTGCCAGCAGCTTCGGGACAGGGTCCTCTGGGGCCAACGTCCTGACTTTC. This translates into CASSFGTGSSGANVLTF.

The rearrangement joins TRBV18 to TRBJ2-1, with D perhaps matching TRBD1 or TRBD2 (6 bases each). The germline V and J ends were trimmed by 3 bases and 4 bases, with 19 bases remaining between them. Per germline, CDR1 KGHSH and CDR2 LQKENI. The CDR3 extends over 17 amino acids. The CDR3, as DNA: TGTGCCAGCTCACCGCTACAGGGCGGGGTAAAGTACAATGAGCAGTTCTTC. Its translation: CASSPLQGGVKYNEQFF.

A single count supports this clone. V gene TRBV10-2 combines with J gene TRBJ2-1; the match to TRBD2 covers 7 bases. In germline, CDR1 is WSHSY, CDR2 SAAADI. The J segment lost 3 bases and the V segment lost 7 bases, leaving 6 bases of the junction unmatched. This CDR3 spans 14 amino acids. The CDR3 is CASTLGGFYNEQFF. The DNA for the CDR3 is TGCGCCAGCACCCTGGGGGGGTTCTACAATGAGCAGTTCTTC.

In its sample, this clone was seen a few times. The chain links TRBV5-1 to TRBJ2-1; maybe TRBD1 (5 bases). The CDR3 spans 14 residues. V shed 6 bases and J shed 0 bases, with 10 bases lying between them. Germline CDR1 SGHRS, CDR2 YFSETQ. The CDR3 sequence is CASNRLSSYNEQFF. CDR3 DNA sequence: TGCGCCAGCAACAGGTTAAGCTCCTACAATGAGCAGTTCTTC.

The J gene is TRBJ2-3, the V gene TRBV10-3; 10 bases are shared with TRBD2. This CDR3 spans 13 amino acids. Germline CDR1 reads ENHRY; CDR2 reads SYGVKD. Trimming removed 5 bases from V and 6 bases from J; junction bases left unmatched: 2. The CDR3 DNA is TGTGCCATCAGTCTAGCGGGAGTTGATACGCAGTATTTT. It is translated as CAISLAGVDTQYF.

This chain uses TRBV18 with TRBJ2-1, with a tentative D call TRBD1 (5 bases). V lost 1 base and J lost 7, with 14 bases in between. Germline-derived CDR1 and CDR2 are KGHSH and LQKENI. CDR3 length equals 15 residues. This chain's CDR3 is CASSPQHQGSNEQFF. Here the CDR3 DNA reads TGTGCCAGCTCACCACAACATCAGGGTAGTAATGAGCAGTTCTTC. Variable domain in full (rest from reference TRBV18 and TRBJ2-1): NAGVMQNPRHLVRRRGQEARLRCSPMKGHSHVYWYRQLPEEGLKFMVYLQKENIIDESGMPKERFSAEFPKEGPSILRIQQVVRGDSAAYFCASSPQHQGSNEQFFGPGTRLTVL.

This clone appeared many times. The chain joins TRBV2 to TRBJ2-3, with 9 bases identical to TRBD2. The J segment lost 6 bases and the V segment lost 4 bases, leaving 8 bases of the junction unmatched. In germline, CDR1 is SNHLY, CDR2 FYNNEI. The CDR3 totals 15 residues. DNA of the CDR3: TGTGCCAGCAGTGGCGGGAGGGGGGCCGTCGATACGCAGTATTTT. Its translation is CASSGGRGAVDTQYF.

The chain joins TRBV28 to TRBJ1-1; D is undetermined. V was pared by 7 bases and J by 5 bases, with 14 bases between. This CDR3 has 13 residues. The germline CDR1 and CDR2 sequences are MDHEN and SYDVKM. The CDR3 DNA reads as TGTGCCAGCACCACCCCCGTGGGGACTGAAGCTTTCTTT. It is translated as CASTTPVGTEAFF.

The CDR3 DNA is TGTGCCTGGAGTGTACGGATCACCACAGGGGGGAATGAGCAGTTCTTC. It is translated as CAWSVRITTGGNEQFF. The genes are TRBV30 and TRBJ2-1; 8 bases agree with TRBD1. The CDR3 length is 16 residues. J lost 7 bases, V lost 0 bases, and 11 bases had no gene match. CDR1 is GTSNPN, CDR2 SVGIG, per germline (reference sequence).

This clone was observed a single time. The chain joins TRBV28 to TRBJ1-4; no clear D gene. Looked up from germline, CDR1 is MDHEN and CDR2 is SYDVKM. This CDR3 is built from 15 residues. Trimming cost V 6 bases and J 1 base, with 12 bases left between them. CDR3: CASRIRTGTNEKLFF. In DNA form, the CDR3 reads TGTGCCAGCAGAATCCGGACGGGAACTAATGAAAAACTGTTTTTT. Variable domain in full (rest from reference TRBV28 and TRBJ1-4): DVKVTQSSRYLVKRTGEKVFLECVQDMDHENMFWYRQDPGLGLRLIYFSYDVKMKEKGDIPEGYSVSREKKERFSLILESASTNQTSMYLCASRIRTGTNEKLFFGSGTQLSVL.

V gene TRBV5-8 combines with J gene TRBJ2-3; D gene uncertain. This CDR3 has 15 residues. Germline CDR1 reads SGHTS; CDR2 reads YDEGEE. Trimming took off 4 bases at V and 1 base at J, with 13 bases between the two ends. In nucleotides, the CDR3 is TGTGCCAGCAGCCGAGCTTTTGGGCGCACAGATACGCAGTATTTT. Translating gives CASSRAFGRTDTQYF.

V gene TRBV25-1 combines with J gene TRBJ2-1; D remains unclear. In germline, CDR1 is MGHDK, CDR2 SYGVNS. V was clipped by 2 bases and J by 4 bases, with 6 bases between them. The CDR3 is 13 residues long. Here the CDR3 reads CASSEKEYNEQFF. In DNA form, the CDR3 reads TGTGCCAGCAGTGAAAAAGAGTACAATGAGCAGTTCTTC.